Below, 8 T cell receptor beta chains from the same sample are listed, as sequenced in a study of blood T cell repertoires in COVID-19. The repertoire was sequenced with immunoSEQ multiplex PCR; TCRdb's copy has only in-frame clones and lacks some. The data contain over 200,000 clones, roughly 80% of them singletons. Sequenced material: peripheral blood. The receptors were gathered from a woman of 80 years or more with active or convalescent COVID-19.

This clone was seen only a few times. The gene calls are TRBV4-3 and TRBJ1-2; 9 nucleotides agree with TRBD1. Germline V gives CDR1 LGHNA, CDR2 YSLEER. The CDR3 totals 14 residues. V trimming: 7 bases; J trimming: 3 bases; junction bases outside the gene matches: 6. DNA of the CDR3: TGCGCCAGCACACCGGGACAGGGTTACTATGGCTACACCTTC. This gives the protein CASTPGQGYYGYTF.

There are a few counts of this clone. This sequence joins TRBV5-1 and TRBJ2-1; 9 nucleotides agree with TRBD1. Germline assignment: CDR1 SGHRS and CDR2 YFSETQ. V gave up 0 bases and J gave up 7 bases; unmatched junction bases: 23. The length of the CDR3 is 21 residues. The CDR3 region has the DNA TGCGCCAGCAGCTTGGAGGGGGGACGCCCGACAGGGGGTGAGCTGTGGAATGAGCAGTTCTTC. It encodes CASSLEGGRPTGGELWNEQFF.

The rearrangement joins TRBV7-8 to TRBJ2-5, with 9 bases fitting TRBD2. This CDR3 is built from 13 residues. V shed 5 bases and J 4 bases; nucleotides not matched to a gene: 2. Germline CDR1 reads SGHVS; CDR2 reads FQNEAQ. The chain's CDR3 is CASSPTSGETQYF. CDR3 nucleotide sequence: TGTGCCAGCAGCCCGACTAGCGGAGAGACCCAGTACTTC.

This sequence joins TRBV6-2 or TRBV6-3 and TRBJ2-1; weak D call: TRBD2 (5 bases). CDR3 size: 12 residues. Trimming removed 4 bases from V and 9 bases from J, with 10 bases in between. CDR1 is MNHEY and CDR2 is SVGEGT in the germline V gene. The CDR3 DNA reads as TGTGCCAGCAGTTTTTCCGGGGTTGAGCAGTTCTTC. Protein sequence: CASSFSGVEQFF.

This sequence joins TRBV2 and TRBJ2-3; 10 bases agree with TRBD2. CDR1 is SNHLY and CDR2 is FYNNEI in the germline V gene. CDR3 length: 16 amino acids. V lost 3 bases to trimming and J lost 1 base; unmatched junction nucleotides: 4. The CDR3 sequence: CASSDLLAGGTDTQYF. CDR3 in DNA: TGTGCCAGCAGTGACCTCCTAGCGGGGGGCACAGATACGCAGTATTTT. Using reference TRBV2 and TRBJ2-3 for the parts outside the CDR3, the full variable domain is EPEVTQTPSHQVTQMGQEVILRCVPISNHLYFYWYRQILGQKVEFLVSFYNNEISEKSEIFDDQFSVERPDGSNFTLKIRSTKLEDSAMYFCASSDLLAGGTDTQYFGPGTRLTVL.

V gene TRBV3-1 (or the pseudogene TRBV3-2) combines with J gene TRBJ2-5, with D perhaps TRBD1 (5 bases). This CDR3 region has 13 residues. CDR1 is LGHDT, CDR2 YNNKEL, per germline (reference sequence). With 4 bases removed from V and 1 base from J, the gap between germline ends came to 7 bases. The CDR3 DNA reads as TGTGCCAGCAGCCCCCAGGGCCAAGAGACCCAGTACTTC. Translated, it gives CASSPQGQETQYF.

The chain is built from TRBV27 and TRBJ1-5; 8 bases map to TRBD1. The CDR3 is 15 residues long. CDR1 and CDR2 from the germline V gene are MNHEY and SMNVEV (reference sequence). The J segment lost 0 bases and the V segment lost 5 bases, leaving 3 bases of the junction unmatched. CDR3 protein: CASSPGGRSNQPQHF. DNA for the CDR3: TGTGCCAGCAGTCCAGGGGGCCGTAGCAATCAGCCCCAGCATTTT.

The chain recombines TRBV7-3 with TRBJ2-4; 8 bases are shared with TRBD1. The germline V gene encodes CDR1 SGHTA and CDR2 FQGTGA. V trimming: 3 bases; J trimming: 1 base; junction bases outside the gene matches: 2. This CDR3 has 15 amino acids. CDR3 region: CASSFRQGAKNIQYF. CDR3 bases: TGTGCCAGCAGCTTTCGACAGGGGGCCAAAAACATTCAGTACTTC. Based on the CDR3 plus reference TRBV7-3 and TRBJ2-4, the full variable domain is GAGVSQTPSNKVTEKGKYVELRCDPISGHTALYWYRQSLGQGPEFLIYFQGTGAADDSGLPNDRFFAVRPEGSVSTLKIQRTERGDSAVYLCASSFRQGAKNIQYFGAGTRLSVL.